Below are 8 T cell receptor beta chains sequenced from a single sample in a study of blood T cells in healthy people across ages (dated by TCRdb to between 2014 and 2016). Libraries were constructed by 5' RACE. The sample was run on an Illumina HiSeq 2500. A second roughly 6 to 11 cycle PCR used a sample-barcoded 5' primer and a J-beta primer mix. Through fastp at Q25 and MiXCR, TCRdb rebuilt clones from the public reads, retaining in-frame beta chains. Rows with a matching CDR3 protein are joined into one entry that keeps the most common DNA and genes. Counted in this sample were 550,000 to 600,000 distinct CDR3 sequences; 40% to 50% of them appeared once. The biggest ten clones account for about 22% of the sample. Sequenced sample: blood. Every receptor here comes from a man of 80 years or more in good health.

CDR3 amino acids: CASSAQPGQVVEQYF. The DNA of the CDR3 is TGTGCCAGCAGTGCCCAACCGGGACAGGTGGTCGAGCAGTACTTC. The chain recombines TRBV2 with TRBJ2-4; 8 nucleotides line up with TRBD1. The end of the DNA fits TRBJ2-7 better, so the J call may be wrong. The CDR3 has 15 amino acids. CDR1 SNHLY and CDR2 FYNNEI come from the germline V gene.

The chain has TRBV12-3 or TRBV12-4 and TRBJ1-6; 7 bases are shared with TRBD1. V was pared by 1 base and J by 8 bases, with 5 bases of the junction left unmatched. The CDR3 length is 15 residues. CDR3 in amino acids: CASSLGAGGYSPLHF. The CDR3 DNA reads as TGTGCCAGCAGTTTAGGGGCAGGGGGATATTCACCCCTCCACTTT.

The table lists this clonotype with many counts. The chain combines TRBV27 with TRBJ2-1; 12 nucleotides agree with TRBD2. The CDR3 loop spans 16 amino acids. Unmatched junction bases numbered 6, after V lost 5 bases and J lost 4 bases. The germline gives CDR1 MNHEY, CDR2 SMNVEV (reference sequence). The chain's CDR3 is CASSPPGLAGYNEQFF. For the CDR3, the DNA is TGTGCCAGCAGTCCCCCGGGACTAGCGGGTTACAATGAGCAGTTCTTC.

V is TRBV20-1 and J is TRBJ2-1, with 10 nucleotides matching TRBD1. The ends lost 5 bases at V and 6 bases at J; junction bases unmatched: 10. CDR3 size: 15 residues. The germline gives CDR1 DFQATT, CDR2 SNEGSKA (reference sequence). The CDR3 bases are TGCAGTGCTCCTGGCCGGGACAGGGGTATCAATGAGCAGTTCTTC. It codes for CSAPGRDRGINEQFF.

This clonotype was counted ten times or more. The chain couples TRBV6-6 to TRBJ2-1; perhaps TRBD2 as D (5 bases). The CDR3 sequence is 16 residues long. V lost 6 bases, J lost 6 bases, and 21 bases lay in between. CDR1 and CDR2 (germline): MNHNY, SVGAGI (reference sequence). CDR3 sequence: CASSDSQWRFANEQFF. The CDR3 DNA is TGTGCCAGCAGCGATTCTCAGTGGAGGTTCGCCAATGAGCAGTTCTTC.

The chain combines TRBV20-1 with TRBJ2-5; unclear D gene. Trimming removed 3 bases from V and 4 bases from J, with 15 bases in between. Per the germline V gene, CDR1 is DFQATT and CDR2 is SNEGSKA (reference sequence). The CDR3 extends over 14 amino acids. CDR3 nucleotide sequence: TGCAGTGCTAGGCCGGGCGTTTTGGGAGAGACCCAGTACTTC. Translating it yields CSARPGVLGETQYF.

This rearrangement joins TRBV20-1 to TRBJ2-5; D uncertain. CDR1 is DFQATT, CDR2 SNEGSKA, per germline (reference sequence). The germline V and J ends were trimmed by 4 bases and 2 bases, with 8 bases remaining between them. The CDR3 totals 12 residues. CDR3 residues: CSATSAQETQYF. In nucleotides, the CDR3 is TGCAGTGCTACGTCAGCACAAGAGACCCAGTACTTC.

J is TRBJ2-6 and V is TRBV19, with unresolved D. V shed 7 bases and J shed 2 bases, with 6 bases lying between them. The CDR3 contains 13 residues. Germline V gene data show CDR1 as LNHDA and CDR2 as SQIVND (reference sequence). This CDR3 is CASIRPGANVLTF. CDR3 sequence (DNA): TGTGCCAGTATAAGGCCTGGGGCCAACGTCCTGACTTTC. The full variable domain, completed using reference TRBV19 and TRBJ2-6, is DGGITQSPKYLFRKEGQNVTLSCEQNLNHDAMYWYRQDPGQGLRLIYYSQIVNDFQKGDIAEGYSVSREKKESFPLTVTSAQKNPTAFYLCASIRPGANVLTFGAGSRLTVL.